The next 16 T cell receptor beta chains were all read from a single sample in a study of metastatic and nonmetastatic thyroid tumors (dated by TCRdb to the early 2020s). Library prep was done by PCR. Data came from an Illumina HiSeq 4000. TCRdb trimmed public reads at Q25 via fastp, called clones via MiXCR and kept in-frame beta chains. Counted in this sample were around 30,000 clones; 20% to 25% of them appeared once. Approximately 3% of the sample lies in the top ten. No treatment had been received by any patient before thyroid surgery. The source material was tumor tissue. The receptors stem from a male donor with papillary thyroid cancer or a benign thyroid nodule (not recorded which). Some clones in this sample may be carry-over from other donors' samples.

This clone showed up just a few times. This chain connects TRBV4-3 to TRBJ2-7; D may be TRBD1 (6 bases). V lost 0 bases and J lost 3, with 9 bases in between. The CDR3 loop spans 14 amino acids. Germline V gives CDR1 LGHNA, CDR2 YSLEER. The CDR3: CASSQDKQGYEQYF. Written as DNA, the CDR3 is TGCGCCAGCAGCCAAGATAAACAGGGCTACGAGCAGTACTTC.

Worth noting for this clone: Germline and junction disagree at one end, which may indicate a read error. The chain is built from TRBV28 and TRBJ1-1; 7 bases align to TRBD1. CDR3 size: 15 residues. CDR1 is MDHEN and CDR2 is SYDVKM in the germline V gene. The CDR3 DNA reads TGTGCCAGCAGGTACGGGGACAGTGTGAACACTGAATCTTTCTTT. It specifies CASRYGDSVNTESFF.

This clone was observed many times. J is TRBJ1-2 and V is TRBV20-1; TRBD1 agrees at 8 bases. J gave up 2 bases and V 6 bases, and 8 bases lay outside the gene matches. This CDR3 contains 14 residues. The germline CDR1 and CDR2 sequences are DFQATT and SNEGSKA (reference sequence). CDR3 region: CSAAGTGDNYGYTF. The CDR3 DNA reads TGCAGTGCCGCCGGGACAGGCGACAACTATGGCTACACCTTC.

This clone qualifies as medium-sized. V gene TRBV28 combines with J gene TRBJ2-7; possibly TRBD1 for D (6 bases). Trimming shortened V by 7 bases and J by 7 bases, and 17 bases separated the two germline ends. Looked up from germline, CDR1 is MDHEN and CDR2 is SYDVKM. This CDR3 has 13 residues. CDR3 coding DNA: TGTGCCAGCACGGGACAATTGATAGGGGAGCAGTACTTC. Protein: CASTGQLIGEQYF.

In DNA form, the CDR3 reads TGTGCCAGCAGCTTAGGAATACGTAACGACGAGCAGTACTTC. It specifies CASSLGIRNDEQYF. The J gene is TRBJ2-7, the V gene TRBV7-8, with D hard to call. Germline CDR1 and CDR2: SGHVS and FQNEAQ. Deletions cut 1 base from V and 5 bases from J, with 12 bases between. The CDR3 consists of 14 residues.

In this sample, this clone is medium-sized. The CDR3 is CASSYSQGQTYGYTF. CDR3 in DNA: TGTGCCAGCAGTTACTCGCAGGGGCAGACGTATGGCTACACCTTC. The genes are TRBV6-2 or TRBV6-3 and TRBJ1-2; a weak D match, TRBD1 (6 bases). Trimming removed 0 bases at V and 5 bases at J, with 13 bases between. This CDR3 comprises 15 residues. The germline V gene has CDR1 MNHEY and CDR2 SVGEGT.

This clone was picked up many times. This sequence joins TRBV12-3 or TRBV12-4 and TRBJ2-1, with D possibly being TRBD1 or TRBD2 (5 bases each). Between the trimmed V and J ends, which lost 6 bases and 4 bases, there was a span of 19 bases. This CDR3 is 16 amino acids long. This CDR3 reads CASRNIIGAGYNEQFF. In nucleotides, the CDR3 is TGTGCCAGCAGAAATATTATCGGGGCAGGGTACAATGAGCAGTTCTTC.

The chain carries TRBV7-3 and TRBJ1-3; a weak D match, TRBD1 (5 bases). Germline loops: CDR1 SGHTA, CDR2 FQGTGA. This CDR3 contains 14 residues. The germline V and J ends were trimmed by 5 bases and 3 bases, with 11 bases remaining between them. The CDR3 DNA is TGTGCCAGCAGCCCGGGGGGAAGTGGAAACACCATATATTTT. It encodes CASSPGGSGNTIYF.

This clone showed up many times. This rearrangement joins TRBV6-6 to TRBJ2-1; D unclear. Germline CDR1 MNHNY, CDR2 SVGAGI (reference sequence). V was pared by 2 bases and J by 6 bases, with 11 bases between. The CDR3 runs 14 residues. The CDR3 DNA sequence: TGTGCCAGCAGTTACGGGCGACTCGTCAATGAGCAGTTCTTC. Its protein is CASSYGRLVNEQFF.

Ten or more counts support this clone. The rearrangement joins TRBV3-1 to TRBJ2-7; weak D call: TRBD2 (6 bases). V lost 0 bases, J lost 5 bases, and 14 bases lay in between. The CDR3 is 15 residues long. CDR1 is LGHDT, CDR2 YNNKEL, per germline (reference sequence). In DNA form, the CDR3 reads TGTGCCAGCAGCCAAGATCACAGACCGGGGGACGAGCAGTACTTC. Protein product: CASSQDHRPGDEQYF.

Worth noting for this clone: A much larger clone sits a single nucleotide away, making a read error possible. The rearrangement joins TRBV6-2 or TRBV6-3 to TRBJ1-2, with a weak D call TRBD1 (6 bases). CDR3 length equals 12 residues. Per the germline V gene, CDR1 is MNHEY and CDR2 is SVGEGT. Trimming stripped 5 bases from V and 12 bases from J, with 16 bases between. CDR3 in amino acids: CASSLSGAGDTF. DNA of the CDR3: TGTGCCAGCAGTCTTTCAGGGGCCGGCGACACCTTC.

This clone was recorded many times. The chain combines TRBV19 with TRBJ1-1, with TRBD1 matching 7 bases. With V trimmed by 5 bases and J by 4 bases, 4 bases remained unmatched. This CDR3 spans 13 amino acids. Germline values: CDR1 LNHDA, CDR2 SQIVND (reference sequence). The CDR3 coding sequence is TGTGCCAGTAGTGACGCAGGGGGCACTGAAGCTTTCTTT. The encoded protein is CASSDAGGTEAFF.

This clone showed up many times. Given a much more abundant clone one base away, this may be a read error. The chain's CDR3 is CASSLLAGGKGTQYF. The CDR3 DNA follows: TGTGCCAGCAGCTTACTAGCGGGAGGAAAAGGGACCCAGTACTTC. The chain couples TRBV7-8 to TRBJ2-5; TRBD2 aligns across 11 bases. The CDR3 spans 15 residues. V gave up 2 bases and J gave up 7 bases; unmatched junction bases: 6. CDR1 and CDR2 (germline): SGHVS, FQNEAQ.

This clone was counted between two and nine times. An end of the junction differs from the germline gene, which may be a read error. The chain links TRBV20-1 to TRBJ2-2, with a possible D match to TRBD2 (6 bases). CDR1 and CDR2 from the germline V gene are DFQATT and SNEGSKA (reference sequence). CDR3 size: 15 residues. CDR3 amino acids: CSVASDYCTTVELFF. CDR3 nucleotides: TGCAGTGTTGCATCGGACTACTGTACCACCGTGGAGCTGTTTTTT.

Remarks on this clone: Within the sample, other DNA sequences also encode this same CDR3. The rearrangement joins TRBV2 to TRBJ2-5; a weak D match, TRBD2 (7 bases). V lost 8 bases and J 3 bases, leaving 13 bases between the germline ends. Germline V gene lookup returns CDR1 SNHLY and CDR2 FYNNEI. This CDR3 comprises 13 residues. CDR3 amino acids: CASRGGGKETQYF. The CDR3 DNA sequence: TGTGCCAGCCGCGGGGGCGGTAAAGAGACCCAGTACTTC.

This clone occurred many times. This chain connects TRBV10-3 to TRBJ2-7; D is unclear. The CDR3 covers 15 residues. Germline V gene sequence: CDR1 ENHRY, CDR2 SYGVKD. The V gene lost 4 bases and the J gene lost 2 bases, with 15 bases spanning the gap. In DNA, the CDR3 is TGTGCCATCAGTGTAATACAGCAAGCCGCCTACGAGCAGTACTTC. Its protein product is CAISVIQQAAYEQYF.